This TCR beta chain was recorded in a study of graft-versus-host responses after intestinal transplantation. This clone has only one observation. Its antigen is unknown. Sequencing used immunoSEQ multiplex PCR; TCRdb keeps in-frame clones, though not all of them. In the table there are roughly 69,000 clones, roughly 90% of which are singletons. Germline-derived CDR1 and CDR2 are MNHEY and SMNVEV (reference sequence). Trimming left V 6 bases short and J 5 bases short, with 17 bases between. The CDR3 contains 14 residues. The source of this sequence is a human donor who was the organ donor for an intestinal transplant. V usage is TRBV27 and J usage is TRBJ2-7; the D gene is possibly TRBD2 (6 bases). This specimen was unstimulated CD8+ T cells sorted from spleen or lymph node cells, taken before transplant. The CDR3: CASRAGGRYNEQYF. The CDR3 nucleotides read TGTGCCAGCAGGGCCGGGGGTCGGTACAACGAGCAGTACTTC.